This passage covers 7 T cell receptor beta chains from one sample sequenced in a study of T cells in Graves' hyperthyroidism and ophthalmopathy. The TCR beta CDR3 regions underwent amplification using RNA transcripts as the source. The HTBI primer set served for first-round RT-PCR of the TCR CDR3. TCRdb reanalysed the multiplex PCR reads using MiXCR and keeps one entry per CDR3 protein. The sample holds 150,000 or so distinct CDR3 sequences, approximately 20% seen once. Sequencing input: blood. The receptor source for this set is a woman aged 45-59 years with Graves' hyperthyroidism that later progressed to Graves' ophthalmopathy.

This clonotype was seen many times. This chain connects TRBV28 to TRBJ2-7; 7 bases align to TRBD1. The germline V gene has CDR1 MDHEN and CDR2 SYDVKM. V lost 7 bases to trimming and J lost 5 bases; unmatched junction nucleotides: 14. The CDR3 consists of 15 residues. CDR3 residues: CASKPETGVRHEQYF. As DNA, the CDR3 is TGTGCCAGCAAGCCGGAAACAGGGGTTCGGCACGAGCAGTACTTC.

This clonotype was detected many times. The CDR3 is CASSGASEVGELFF. In nucleotides, the CDR3 is TGTGCCAGCAGTGGGGCTAGCGAGGTCGGGGAGCTGTTTTTT. The V and J genes are TRBV2 and TRBJ2-2; maybe TRBD2 (6 bases). The CDR3 extends over 14 amino acids. Germline CDR1 is SNHLY and CDR2 is FYNNEI. V dropped 4 bases and J dropped 7 bases, with 13 bases sitting between them.

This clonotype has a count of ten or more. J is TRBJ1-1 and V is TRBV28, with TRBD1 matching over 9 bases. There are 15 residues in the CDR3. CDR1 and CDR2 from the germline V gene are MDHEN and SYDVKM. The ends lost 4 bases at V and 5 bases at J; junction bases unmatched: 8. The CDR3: CASSSRGTGRTEAFF. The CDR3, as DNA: TGTGCCAGCAGTTCGAGGGGGACAGGGAGGACTGAAGCTTTCTTT.

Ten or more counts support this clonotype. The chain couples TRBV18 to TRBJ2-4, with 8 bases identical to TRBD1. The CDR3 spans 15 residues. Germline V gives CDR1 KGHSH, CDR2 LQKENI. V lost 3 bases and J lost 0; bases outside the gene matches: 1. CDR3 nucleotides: TGTGCCAGCTCACCCAGGGGGCCAGCCAAAAACATTCAGTACTTC. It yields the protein CASSPRGPAKNIQYF.

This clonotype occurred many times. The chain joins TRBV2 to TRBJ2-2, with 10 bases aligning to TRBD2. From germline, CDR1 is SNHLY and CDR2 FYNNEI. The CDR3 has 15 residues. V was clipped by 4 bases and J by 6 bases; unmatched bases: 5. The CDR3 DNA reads TGTGCCAGCAGTGTCCGAGCGGGAGGGTCCGGGGAGCTGTTTTTT. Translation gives CASSVRAGGSGELFF.

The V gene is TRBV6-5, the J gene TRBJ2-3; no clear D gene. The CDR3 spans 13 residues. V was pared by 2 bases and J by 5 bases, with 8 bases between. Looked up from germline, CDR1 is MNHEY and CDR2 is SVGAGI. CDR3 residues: CASSYRHGDTQYF. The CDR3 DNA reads TGTGCCAGCAGTTACCGACACGGAGATACGCAGTATTTT.

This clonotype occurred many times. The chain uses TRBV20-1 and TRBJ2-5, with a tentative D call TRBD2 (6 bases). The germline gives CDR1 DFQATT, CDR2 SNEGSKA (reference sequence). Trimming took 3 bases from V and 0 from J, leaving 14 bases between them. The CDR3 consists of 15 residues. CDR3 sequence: CSASTSGSYQETQYF. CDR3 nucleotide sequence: TGCAGTGCTAGTACGAGCGGGTCATACCAAGAGACCCAGTACTTC.